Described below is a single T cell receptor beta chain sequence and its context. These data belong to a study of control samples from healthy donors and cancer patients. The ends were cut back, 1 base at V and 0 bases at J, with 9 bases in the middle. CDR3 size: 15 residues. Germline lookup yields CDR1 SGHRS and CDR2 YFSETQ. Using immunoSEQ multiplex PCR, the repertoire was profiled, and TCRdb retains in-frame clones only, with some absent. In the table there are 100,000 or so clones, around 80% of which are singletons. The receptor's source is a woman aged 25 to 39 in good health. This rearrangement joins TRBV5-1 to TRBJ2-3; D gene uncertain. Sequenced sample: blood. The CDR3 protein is CASSLQTSSTDTQYF. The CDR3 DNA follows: TGCGCCAGCAGCTTGCAGACTTCTAGCACAGATACGCAGTATTTT.